This T cell receptor beta chain appears in the sequencing data of a study of blood T cell repertoires in COVID-19 (dated by TCRdb to 2019 to 2021). Describing the broader study: The collaborator samples originated in the United States, Italy and Spain and spanned the acute and convalescent phases of COVID-19. The prospective study material was composed of cDNA or gDNA derived from T cells, B-cell-depleted T cells, or PBMCs. The sample metadata nearly always contained a de-identified subject ID, COVID-19 status, age in years and sex. Where HLA class I and class II types were available, the types were taken from metadata supplied by the sample provider, not from assay-based typing. The repertoires were made available in a free public database intended to serve as a resource for research on the immune response to SARS-CoV-2. Samples were obtained from the ongoing ImmuneRACE study (first 160 participants) and from over 1,000 subjects provided by 6 global collaborators. Subjects who had been exposed to COVID-19, were actively infected with it, or had recovered from it provided the deeply sampled blood TCRbeta repertoires that made up the dataset. The research as a whole found: Clinical and demographic metadata were provided uncurated, with the amount varying by source and participant.

The CDR3 runs 16 residues from the cysteine to the phenylalanine. Here the CDR3 DNA is all that survives: 48 bases in frame from base 1. CDR1 and CDR2 were assigned from the germline V gene (reference sequence) as LGHDT and YNNKEL. The trim is 0 bases for V and 2 bases for J, with a gap of 11 bases between the germline ends. Whole blood was collected in K2EDTA tubes by collaborating institutions according to the institutions' own protocols. For TCRbeta analysis, collaborators shipped samples in one of three forms: frozen whole blood, isolated PBMCs, or DNA extracted from either of those sample types. About this clone: This clone's antigen is unknown. No quality values exist for individual bases; no much larger clone is one base distant.

The immunoSEQ Assay, a bias-controlled multiplex PCR, was used to amplify TCRbeta CDR3 regions from genomic DNA. The source study handled its data this way. The number of nucleated cells in each sample was estimated by amplification of reference gene primers within the assay. To quantify the absolute abundance of each unique TCRbeta CDR3 rearrangement, sequence reads were collapsed and filtered. For each sample, productive Simpson clonality was calculated as the square root of Simpson's diversity index across productive rearrangements. Entries here come from immuneACCESS through TCRdb and include only in-frame sequences with V and J called. Some clones fail to appear in such tables; in the studies checked, an unresolved V gene covers under half of the shortfall, and the cause of the remainder is unknown. V and J calls and clone size are as listed in that table; D and trimming were resolved from the DNA. In this sample the table shows about 110,000 clones, approximately 80% of which occur a single time. In total, the top ten clones hold just over 4% of the sample.

The sequencing sample was made of peripheral blood. The chain is assembled from TRBV3-1 (or the pseudogene TRBV3-2) and TRBJ2-1; 6 matching bases give a weak D call of TRBD2. This clonotype originated in a woman aged 70-85 years with acute or convalescent COVID-19. The CDR3 region: CASSQDSGSTYNEQFF. The DNA sequence reads TGTGCCAGCAGCCAAGATAGCGGTAGCACCTACAATGAGCAGTTCTTC.